Listed below are T cell receptor beta chains from one sample, sequenced in a study of early T cells in non-severe SARS-CoV-2 infection. TCRdb ran MiXCR on the 5' RACE reads and lists one entry per CDR3 protein. This table holds 35,000 to 45,000 distinct CDR3 sequences, approximately 6.3% found once. The sample was whole blood. The receptors stem from an adult who was a healthcare worker with PCR-confirmed SARS-CoV-2 infection or an uninfected control (not recorded which). The CDR3 runs from the conserved cysteine through the conserved F or W. The D gene is left open where the match is weak. Only some rows state a clone size, as once, few, many or a class for expanded clones.

cdr3_aa cdr3_nt j_call v_call d_call clone_size
CATSSPGQAGYTF TGTGCCACCAGTTCGCCGGGGCAAGCTGGCTACACCTTC TRBJ1-2 TRBV24-1 - -
CASSPQGFDGYTF TGTGCCAGCAGCCCGCAGGGTTTTGATGGCTACACCTTC TRBJ1-2 TRBV27 - many
CASRIRQGTEQYF TGTGCCAGCAGAATAAGACAGGGCACCGAGCAGTACTTC TRBJ2-7 TRBV7-8 TRBD1 few
CASSPVASGNEQYF TGTGCCAGCAGCCCCGTGGCTAGCGGAAACGAGCAGTACTTC TRBJ2-7 TRBV7-2 TRBD2 many
CASSLATSGSRNEQFF TGTGCCAGCAGCTTGGCGACTAGCGGGAGTAGGAATGAGCAGTTCTTC TRBJ2-1 TRBV7-6 TRBD2 few
CASSLYTASFATEAFF TGTGCCAGCAGTTTATACACCGCCTCTTTCGCCACTGAAGCTTTCTTT TRBJ1-1 TRBV27 - -
CASSLGSNEKLFF TGTGCCAGCAGCCTTGGATCTAATGAAAAACTGTTTTTT TRBJ1-4 TRBV12-3/TRBV12-4 - many
CASSPPMNTEAFF TGCGCCAGCAGCCCACCCATGAACACTGAAGCTTTCTTT TRBJ1-1 TRBV5-1 - -
CASSETLWYEQYF TGTGCCAGCAGTGAGACCCTTTGGTACGAGCAGTACTTC TRBJ2-7 TRBV2 - -
CASSFTRDTDTQYF TGTGCCAGCAGCTTCACTAGAGACACAGATACGCAGTATTTT TRBJ2-3 TRBV7-2 - many
CASSYEGLAGFNEQFF TGTGCCAGCAGCTACGAGGGACTAGCGGGATTCAATGAGCAGTTCTTC TRBJ2-1 TRBV11-2 TRBD2 -
CASSLSGLALQYF TGTGCCAGCAGCTTAAGCGGCCTAGCGCTGCAGTACTTC TRBJ2-7 TRBV11-2 - many
CASSLGQSFTDTQYF TGTGCCAGCAGCTTAGGACAGTCTTTCACAGATACGCAGTATTTT TRBJ2-3 TRBV7-9 - -
CASSSGTSGRYNEQFF TGTGCCAGCAGCTCCGGGACTAGCGGGAGATACAATGAGCAGTTCTTC TRBJ2-1 TRBV7-8 TRBD2 many
CASSYTGGAYEQYF TGTGCCAGCAGTTACACGGGAGGGGCCTACGAGCAGTACTTC TRBJ2-7 TRBV6-6 TRBD2 -
CASWRTGGTDTQYF TGTGCCAGCTGGAGGACAGGGGGAACAGATACGCAGTATTTT TRBJ2-3 TRBV6-2/TRBV6-3 TRBD1 -
CSVEKRTSAYNEQFF TGCAGCGTTGAAAAACGGACTAGCGCCTACAATGAGCAGTTCTTC TRBJ2-1 TRBV29-1 TRBD2 many
CASSYSQTYNSPLHF TGTGCCAGCAGTTACTCCCAGACCTATAATTCACCCCTCCACTTT TRBJ1-6 TRBV6-2/TRBV6-3 - many
CASAAGGSQETQYF TGTGCCAGCGCCGCGGGGGGATCCCAAGAGACCCAGTACTTC TRBJ2-5 TRBV7-9 TRBD2 many
CASSREPNTGELFF TGTGCCAGCAGCAGGGAACCGAACACCGGGGAGCTGTTTTTT TRBJ2-2 TRBV25-1 - -
CASSDERPSYNEQFF TGTGCCAGCAGTGATGAGCGTCCCTCCTACAATGAGCAGTTCTTC TRBJ2-1 TRBV2 - many
CASSLLIRDWNSPLHF TGTGCCAGCAGTTTACTAATCAGGGACTGGAATTCACCCCTCCACTTT TRBJ1-6 TRBV28 - few
CSVEDRWAVFGYTF TGCAGCGTTGAAGATCGGTGGGCAGTCTTTGGCTACACCTTC TRBJ1-2 TRBV29-1 - many
CATSRGLAGADTQYF TGTGCCACCAGCAGAGGTCTAGCGGGAGCAGATACGCAGTATTTT TRBJ2-3 TRBV15 TRBD2 many
CASSHAGAGKQPQHF TGTGCCAGCAGCCATGCGGGGGCAGGGAAGCAGCCCCAGCATTTT TRBJ1-5 TRBV3-1 - many
CASTEGPPRWQPQHF TGTGCCAGCACCGAGGGACCCCCCCGATGGCAGCCCCAGCATTTT TRBJ1-5 TRBV6-1 - many
CASSLGTGDGYTF TGCGCCAGCAGCTTGGGGACAGGGGATGGCTACACCTTC TRBJ1-2 TRBV5-1 TRBD1 many
CASSPIRSGGGPETQYF TGTGCCAGCAGCCCCATCAGGAGCGGGGGGGGACCTGAGACCCAGTACTTC TRBJ2-5 TRBV7-2 TRBD2 many
CASILAGTDTQYF TGTGCCAGCATTCTAGCGGGCACAGATACGCAGTATTTT TRBJ2-3 TRBV27 TRBD2 many
CASRPGTGGNEKLFF TGTGCCAGCAGACCCGGGACAGGGGGAAACGAAAAACTGTTTTTT TRBJ1-4 TRBV12-3/TRBV12-4 TRBD1 many
CSARKLAGLPEQFF TGCAGTGCTAGAAAGCTAGCGGGGCTCCCGGAGCAGTTCTTC TRBJ2-1 TRBV20-1 TRBD2 many
CASRQTGGAYEQYF TGTGCCAGCAGACAGACAGGGGGAGCCTACGAGCAGTACTTC TRBJ2-7 TRBV7-2 TRBD1 -
CASSLGGTGLSYEQYF TGTGCCAGCAGCTTAGGAGGGACAGGGCTTTCCTACGAGCAGTACTTC TRBJ2-7 TRBV7-2 TRBD1 many
CSATMAIPSNEQFF TGCAGTGCTACCATGGCCATTCCATCCAATGAGCAGTTCTTC TRBJ2-1 TRBV20-1 - many
CSAPGFANEKLFF TGCAGTGCTCCGGGGTTTGCTAATGAAAAACTGTTTTTT TRBJ1-4 TRBV20-1 - many
CASSLPELAGVSSTQYF TGTGCCAGCAGTTTACCCGAACTAGCGGGAGTAAGTTCGACCCAGTACTTC TRBJ2-5 TRBV28 TRBD2 many
CASSRMGLAGADTQYF TGCGCCAGCAGCCGGATGGGACTAGCAGGCGCAGATACGCAGTATTTT TRBJ2-3 TRBV5-1 TRBD2 few
CASSRQGINTEAFF TGTGCCAGCAGCCGACAGGGTATTAACACTGAAGCTTTCTTT TRBJ1-1 TRBV7-9 TRBD1 many
CASSPTGSRRNEQFF TGTGCCAGCAGCCCGACGGGGAGTAGGAGGAATGAGCAGTTCTTC TRBJ2-1 TRBV5-5 - many
CSAGDGTGGSSYNSPLHF TGCAGTGCTGGCGACGGGACAGGGGGGAGCTCCTATAATTCACCCCTCCACTTT TRBJ1-6 TRBV20-1 TRBD1 many
CASSLLTETVVKYF TGTGCCAGCAGCTTACTAACAGAGACAGTGGTGAAGTACTTC TRBJ2-7 TRBV7-2 - many
CASSSWTGSGNTIYF TGTGCCAGCAGCAGCTGGACAGGTTCCGGAAACACCATATATTTT TRBJ1-3 TRBV13 TRBD1 many
CASSSTGGQETQYF TGTGCTAGCAGCTCGACAGGGGGGCAAGAGACCCAGTACTTC TRBJ2-5 TRBV7-7 TRBD1 many
CASFGWGETYGQYF TGTGCCAGTTTCGGTTGGGGTGAGACCTACGGGCAGTACTTC TRBJ2-7 TRBV7-2 - -
CASSLSGGSRTGELFF TGTGCCAGCAGTTTGTCGGGTGGGTCCCGGACCGGGGAGCTGTTTTTT TRBJ2-2 TRBV12-3/TRBV12-4 - many
CSASGGGLARSYNEQFF TGCAGTGCTAGTGGGGGCGGACTAGCTCGCTCCTACAATGAGCAGTTCTTC TRBJ2-1 TRBV20-1 TRBD2 many
CASSFLGIGETQYF TGTGCCAGCAGCTTTCTGGGTATCGGGGAGACCCAGTACTTC TRBJ2-5 TRBV11-2 - -
CASSRGQVHTEAFF TGTGCCAGCAGCAGGGGACAGGTGCACACTGAAGCTTTCTTT TRBJ1-1 TRBV7-9 TRBD1 -